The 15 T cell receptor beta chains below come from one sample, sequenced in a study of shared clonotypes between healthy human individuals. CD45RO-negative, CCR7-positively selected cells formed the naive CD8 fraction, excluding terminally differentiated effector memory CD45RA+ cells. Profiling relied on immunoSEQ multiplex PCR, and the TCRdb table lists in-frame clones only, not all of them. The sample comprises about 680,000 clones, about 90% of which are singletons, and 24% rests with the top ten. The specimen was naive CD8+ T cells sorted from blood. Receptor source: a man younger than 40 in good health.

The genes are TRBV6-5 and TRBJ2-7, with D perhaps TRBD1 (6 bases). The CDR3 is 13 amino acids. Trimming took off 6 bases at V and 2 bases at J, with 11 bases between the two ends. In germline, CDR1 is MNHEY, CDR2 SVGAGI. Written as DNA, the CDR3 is TGTGCCAGCAGCCCTAGGGGGACCTACGAGCAGTACTTC. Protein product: CASSPRGTYEQYF.

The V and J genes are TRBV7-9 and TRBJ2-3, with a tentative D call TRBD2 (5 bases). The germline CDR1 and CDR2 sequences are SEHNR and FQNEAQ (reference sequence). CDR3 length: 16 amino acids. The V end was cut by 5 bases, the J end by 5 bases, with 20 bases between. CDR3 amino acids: CASSEVDLSAGDTQYF. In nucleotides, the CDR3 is TGTGCCAGCAGCGAAGTTGACCTCTCCGCGGGAGATACGCAGTATTTT.

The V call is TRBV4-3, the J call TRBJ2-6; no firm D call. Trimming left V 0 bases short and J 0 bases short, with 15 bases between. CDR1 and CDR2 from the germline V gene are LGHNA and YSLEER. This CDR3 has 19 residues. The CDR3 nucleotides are TGCGCCAGCAGCCAAGACGGGCCGGCCCTCAGCTCTGGGGCCAACGTCCTGACTTTC. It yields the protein CASSQDGPALSSGANVLTF.

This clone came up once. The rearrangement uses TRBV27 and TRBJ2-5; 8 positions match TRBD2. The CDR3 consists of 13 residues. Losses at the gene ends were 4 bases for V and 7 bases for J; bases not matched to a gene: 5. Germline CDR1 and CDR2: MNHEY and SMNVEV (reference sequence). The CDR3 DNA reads TGTGCCAGCAGTTCCGGGACTAGGGGGACCCAGTACTTC. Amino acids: CASSSGTRGTQYF.

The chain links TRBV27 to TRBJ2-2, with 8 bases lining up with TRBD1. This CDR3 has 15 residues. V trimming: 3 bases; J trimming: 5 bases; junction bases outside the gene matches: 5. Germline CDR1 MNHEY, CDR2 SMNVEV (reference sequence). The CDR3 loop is CASSFGQGGTGELFF. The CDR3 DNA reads TGTGCCAGCAGTTTTGGACAGGGAGGTACCGGGGAGCTGTTTTTT.

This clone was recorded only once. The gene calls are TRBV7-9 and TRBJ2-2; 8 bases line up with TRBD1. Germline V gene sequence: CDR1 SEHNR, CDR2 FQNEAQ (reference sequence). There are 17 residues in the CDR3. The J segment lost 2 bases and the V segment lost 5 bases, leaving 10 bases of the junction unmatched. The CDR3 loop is CASSAPRDRPNTGELFF. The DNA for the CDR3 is TGTGCCAGCAGCGCGCCACGGGACAGGCCTAACACCGGGGAGCTGTTTTTT.

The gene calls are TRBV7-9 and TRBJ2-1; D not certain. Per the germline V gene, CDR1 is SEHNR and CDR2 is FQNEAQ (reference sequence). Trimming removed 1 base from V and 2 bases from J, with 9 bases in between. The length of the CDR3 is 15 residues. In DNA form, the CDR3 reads TGTGCCAGCAGCTTAGGCTTTAGCCCCTACAATGAGCAGTTCTTC. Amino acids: CASSLGFSPYNEQFF.

CDR3 bases: TGTGCCAGCAGCTTAGTTGGAAGCACAGATACGCAGTATTTT. Its translation is CASSLVGSTDTQYF. The chain combines TRBV11-2 with TRBJ2-3; no firm D call. Trimming pared 1 base from V and 0 bases from J, leaving 5 bases between. CDR1 and CDR2 from the germline V gene are SGHAT and FQNNGV. The CDR3 loop spans 14 amino acids.

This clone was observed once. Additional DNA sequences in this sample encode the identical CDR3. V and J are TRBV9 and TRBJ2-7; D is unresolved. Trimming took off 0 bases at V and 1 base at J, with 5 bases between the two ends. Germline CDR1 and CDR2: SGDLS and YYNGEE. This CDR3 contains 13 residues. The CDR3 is CASSVDDSYEQYF. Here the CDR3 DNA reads TGTGCCAGCAGCGTAGACGATTCCTACGAGCAGTACTTC.

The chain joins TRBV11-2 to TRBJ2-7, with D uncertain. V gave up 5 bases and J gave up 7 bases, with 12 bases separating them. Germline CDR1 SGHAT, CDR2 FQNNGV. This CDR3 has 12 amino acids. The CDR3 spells CASSVTLGEQYF. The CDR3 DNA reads TGTGCCAGCAGCGTCACCCTTGGGGAGCAGTACTTC.

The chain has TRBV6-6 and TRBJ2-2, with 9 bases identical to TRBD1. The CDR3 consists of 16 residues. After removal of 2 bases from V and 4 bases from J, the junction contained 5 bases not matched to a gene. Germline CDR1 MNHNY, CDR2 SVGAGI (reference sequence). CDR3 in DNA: TGTGCCAGCAGTTACCGGGACAGGGAAGCCACCGGGGAGCTGTTTTTT. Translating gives CASSYRDREATGELFF.

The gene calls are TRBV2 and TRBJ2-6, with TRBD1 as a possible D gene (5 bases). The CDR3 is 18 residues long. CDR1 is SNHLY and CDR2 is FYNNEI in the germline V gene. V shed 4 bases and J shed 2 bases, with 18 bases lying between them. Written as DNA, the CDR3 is TGTGCCAGCAGTGGACTCCCCAGGGTAACTGCTGGGGCCAACGTCCTGACTTTC. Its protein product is CASSGLPRVTAGANVLTF.

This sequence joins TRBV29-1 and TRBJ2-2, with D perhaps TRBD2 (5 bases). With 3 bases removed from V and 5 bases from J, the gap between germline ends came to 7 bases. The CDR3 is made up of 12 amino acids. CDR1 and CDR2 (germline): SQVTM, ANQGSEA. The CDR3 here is CSVEVATGELFF. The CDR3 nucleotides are TGCAGCGTTGAGGTAGCGACCGGGGAGCTGTTTTTT.

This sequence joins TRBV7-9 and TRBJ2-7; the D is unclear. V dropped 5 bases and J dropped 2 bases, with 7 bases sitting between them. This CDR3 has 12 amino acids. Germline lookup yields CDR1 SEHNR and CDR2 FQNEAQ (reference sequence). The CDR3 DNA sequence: TGTGCCAGCAGCGCCAAAGCCTACGAGCAGTACTTC. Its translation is CASSAKAYEQYF. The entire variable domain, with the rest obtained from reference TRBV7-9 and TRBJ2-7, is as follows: DTGVSQNPRHKITKRGQNVTFRCDPISEHNRLYWYRQTLGQGPEFLTYFQNEAQLEKSRLLSDRFSAERPKGSFSTLEIQRTEQGDSAMYLCASSAKAYEQYFGPGTRLTVT.

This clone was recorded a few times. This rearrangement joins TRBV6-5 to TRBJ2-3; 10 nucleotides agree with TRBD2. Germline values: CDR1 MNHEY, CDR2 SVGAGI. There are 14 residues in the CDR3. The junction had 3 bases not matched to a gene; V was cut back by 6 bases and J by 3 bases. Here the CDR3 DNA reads TGTGCCAGCAGCCAACTAGCGGGAACAGATACGCAGTATTTT. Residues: CASSQLAGTDTQYF.